This record covers a single T cell receptor (beta chain). This sample was included in a study of blood T cell repertoires in COVID-19. With 0 bases removed from V and 6 bases from J, the gap between germline ends came to 13 bases. The germline V gene has CDR1 SGHRS and CDR2 YFSETQ. The CDR3 contains 15 residues. Clones were sequenced by immunoSEQ multiplex PCR, and TCRdb holds only the in-frame ones, with some missing. The sample includes hundreds of thousands of clones, approximately 82% of them seen just once. Specimen: peripheral blood. J is TRBJ2-1 and V is TRBV5-1; D is possibly TRBD2 (5 bases). This receptor was taken from a woman older than 75 with acute or convalescent COVID-19. The CDR3 coding sequence is TGCGCCAGCAGCTTGGCCGGCGGGCTGGGCAATGAGCAGTTCTTC. Translation gives CASSLAGGLGNEQFF. Looking up the rest from reference TRBV5-1 and TRBJ2-1 gives the full variable domain: KAGVTQTPRYLIKTRGQQVTLSCSPISGHRSVSWYQQTPGQGLQFLFEYFSETQRNKGNFPGRFSGRQFSNSRSEMNVSTLELGDSALYLCASSLAGGLGNEQFFGPGTRLTVL.